Presented here are 27 T cell receptor beta chains from one specimen sequenced in a study of cytomegalovirus exposure and HLA in healthy donors. The PCR employed 60 Vbeta primers together with 13 Jbeta primers. The protocol was immunoSEQ multiplex PCR, while the TCRdb copy is restricted to in-frame clones and leaves out a portion. The sample has approximately 160,000 clones; approximately 80% are singletons. Material for sequencing was PBMCs. The receptor set was obtained from a woman under 30 in good health and CMV-seronegative.

The CDR3: CASSVAGTSTSYEQYF. The DNA of the CDR3 is TGTGCCAGCAGCGTAGCCGGGACTAGCACCTCCTACGAGCAGTACTTC. The chain couples TRBV9 to TRBJ2-7; TRBD2 agrees at 9 bases. CDR1 is SGDLS and CDR2 is YYNGEE in the germline V gene. The length of the CDR3 is 16 residues. Trimming removed 0 bases from V and 0 bases from J; junction bases left unmatched: 4.

CDR3 DNA sequence: TGTGCCAGCAGCAAAGCGGGTAGCGGGATCCGTGGCAATGAGCAGTTCTTC. This translates into CASSKAGSGIRGNEQFF. The chain has TRBV21-1 and TRBJ2-1; the table calls TRBD2, which could not be checked here. TRBV21-1 is a recognized pseudogene. The CDR3 spans 17 residues.

The chain has TRBV9 and TRBJ2-7; 8 bases fit TRBD1. This CDR3 is 14 amino acids long. Germline V lookup: CDR1 SGDLS, CDR2 YYNGEE. V gave up 2 bases and J gave up 5 bases; unmatched junction bases: 6. The CDR3 nucleotides read TGTGCCAGCAGCGTGTCGGACAGGGCCCACGAGCAGTACTTC. As protein: CASSVSDRAHEQYF.

The rearrangement joins TRBV18 to TRBJ1-1; D remains ambiguous. CDR3 length equals 13 residues. Germline V gene data show CDR1 as KGHSH and CDR2 as LQKENI. V shed 1 base and J shed 3 bases, with 6 bases lying between them. The CDR3: CASSPQGDTEAFF. The DNA for the CDR3 is TGTGCCAGCTCACCACAAGGAGACACTGAAGCTTTCTTT.

The chain links TRBV9 to TRBJ2-7; D remains unclear. V lost 0 bases and J lost 0, with 7 bases in between. The length of the CDR3 is 14 residues. Germline V gene data show CDR1 as SGDLS and CDR2 as YYNGEE. The CDR3 DNA reads as TGTGCCAGCAGCGTAGCTGCGAGCTCCTACGAGCAGTACTTC. Encoded protein: CASSVAASSYEQYF.

The chain has TRBV6-5 and TRBJ1-2, with TRBD1 matching 7 bases. Germline V gene sequence: CDR1 MNHEY, CDR2 SVGAGI. This CDR3 has 16 residues. The V segment lost 2 bases and the J segment 4 bases; nucleotides outside the gene matches: 10. CDR3 amino acids: CASSYRETGRRYGYTF. CDR3 DNA: TGTGCCAGCAGTTACCGCGAGACAGGGCGCCGCTATGGCTACACCTTC.

The chain couples TRBV7-2 to TRBJ2-7, with D hard to call. Per the germline V gene, CDR1 is SGHTA and CDR2 is FQGNSA. This CDR3 contains 13 residues. Trimming removed 0 bases at V and 5 bases at J, with 8 bases between. The CDR3 sequence: CASSLALENEQYF. CDR3 coding DNA: TGTGCCAGCAGCTTAGCGTTGGAGAACGAGCAGTACTTC.

This rearrangement joins TRBV4-3 to TRBJ1-2, with 8 positions matching TRBD1. This CDR3 region has 17 residues. With 4 bases clipped from V and 7 bases from J, the junction kept 17 bases outside the gene matches. Looked up from germline, CDR1 is LGHNA and CDR2 is YSLEER. CDR3 nucleotide sequence: TGCGCCAGCAGCCGATCCGGACAGGGAAGTGTTTTTGCTGGCTACACCTTC. Its translation: CASSRSGQGSVFAGYTF.

The rearrangement joins TRBV5-1 to TRBJ2-7, with 7 bases that match TRBD2. From germline, CDR1 is SGHRS and CDR2 YFSETQ. The CDR3 runs 13 residues. Trimming cost V 2 bases and J 6 bases; bases outside gene matches: 5. CDR3: CASSFSPGGEQYF. In DNA form, the CDR3 reads TGCGCCAGCAGCTTTTCTCCGGGGGGCGAGCAGTACTTC.

The rearrangement links TRBV13 to TRBJ2-5; 7 positions match TRBD1. The DNA end lines up better with TRBJ2-7; the J call may be wrong. Germline CDR1 PRHDT, CDR2 FYEKMQ (reference sequence). The CDR3 is made up of 16 amino acids. The CDR3 reads CASSLETRGISYEQYF. The CDR3 DNA reads as TGTGCCAGCAGCTTAGAGACCAGGGGGATTTCCTACGAGCAGTACTTC.

V usage is TRBV18 and J usage is TRBJ2-3; no definite D call. With 2 bases removed from V and 5 bases from J, the gap between germline ends came to 11 bases. CDR1 is KGHSH and CDR2 is LQKENI in the germline V gene. The CDR3 has 14 residues. Here the CDR3 DNA reads TGTGCCAGCTCACCATTGCCGACGGGAGATACGCAGTATTTT. Its protein is CASSPLPTGDTQYF.

V usage is TRBV5-4 and J usage is TRBJ2-7, with 12 bases aligning to TRBD2. Trimming took 0 bases from V and 6 from J; bases not matched to a gene: 4. The CDR3 totals 15 residues. CDR1 is SGHNT, CDR2 YYREEE, per germline (reference sequence). CDR3 nucleotide sequence: TGTGCCAGCAGCTTGGCATCTAGCGGGAGGGCCGAGCAGTACTTC. Protein sequence: CASSLASSGRAEQYF.

The chain links TRBV6-5 to TRBJ2-2; perhaps TRBD2 as D (6 bases). Germline V gene lookup returns CDR1 MNHEY and CDR2 SVGAGI. Trimming pared 8 bases from V and 4 bases from J, leaving 14 bases between. This CDR3 comprises 14 residues. The CDR3 sequence: CASRLERSTGELFF. In nucleotides, the CDR3 is TGTGCCAGCCGACTAGAACGTTCCACCGGGGAGCTGTTTTTT.

The chain employs TRBV10-3 and TRBJ1-1; tentative D call: TRBD1 (6 bases). V dropped 0 bases and J dropped 4 bases, with 12 bases sitting between them. The CDR3 is 15 amino acids. CDR1 and CDR2 from the germline V gene are ENHRY and SYGVKD. CDR3 region: CAISESGQGGTEAFF. The CDR3 DNA sequence: TGTGCCATCAGTGAGTCCGGCCAAGGGGGCACTGAAGCTTTCTTT.

This clone was observed a single time. This sample includes further DNA sequences coding for the same CDR3. This chain links TRBV9 with TRBJ1-2; D perhaps matches TRBD1 (5 bases). The length of the CDR3 is 13 residues. Germline assignment: CDR1 SGDLS and CDR2 YYNGEE. V shed 2 bases and J shed 1 base, with 6 bases lying between them. In DNA, the CDR3 is TGTGCCAGCAGCGTTGACAGTAACTATGGCTACACCTTC. It specifies CASSVDSNYGYTF.

This clone occurred once. The chain couples TRBV2 to TRBJ2-7; weak D call: TRBD2 (7 bases). This CDR3 comprises 18 residues. Germline CDR1 is SNHLY and CDR2 is FYNNEI. V was clipped by 2 bases and J by 3 bases, with 23 bases between them. The CDR3 reads CASSERSGGVLGLYEQYF. As DNA, the CDR3 is TGTGCCAGCAGTGAACGCTCGGGGGGCGTACTCGGACTCTACGAGCAGTACTTC. The variable domain in full, completed from reference TRBV2 and TRBJ2-7, reads EPEVTQTPSHQVTQMGQEVILRCVPISNHLYFYWYRQILGQKVEFLVSFYNNEISEKSEIFDDQFSVERPDGSNFTLKIRSTKLEDSAMYFCASSERSGGVLGLYEQYFGPGTRLTVT.

This chain joins TRBV6-1 and TRBJ2-7; D remains unclear. The CDR3 is 16 amino acids. The germline V gene encodes CDR1 MNHNS and CDR2 SASEGT. The V gene lost 3 bases and the J gene lost 3 bases, with 18 bases spanning the gap. CDR3 sequence (DNA): TGTGCCAGCAGTGATCTCAGGAAGGTTCCGAACTACGAGCAGTACTTC. Residues: CASSDLRKVPNYEQYF.

The rearrangement uses TRBV5-1 and TRBJ2-7; 7 nucleotides align to TRBD1. The CDR3 loop spans 17 amino acids. CDR1 and CDR2 from the germline V gene are SGHRS and YFSETQ. Trimming removed 0 bases from V and 3 bases from J; junction bases left unmatched: 12. CDR3 region: CASSLGASGGWGYEQYF. As DNA, the CDR3 is TGCGCCAGCAGCTTGGGGGCTTCAGGGGGTTGGGGCTACGAGCAGTACTTC.

This clone was counted between two and nine times. The chain carries TRBV6-5 and TRBJ1-4; 8 nucleotides agree with TRBD1. J lost 5 bases, V lost 5 bases, and 4 bases had no gene match. Germline V gene data show CDR1 as MNHEY and CDR2 as SVGAGI. The CDR3 totals 14 residues. The DNA for the CDR3 is TGTGCCAGCAGTGAAGGACAGGGAAATGAAAAACTGTTTTTT. The encoded protein is CASSEGQGNEKLFF.

V usage is TRBV27 and J usage is TRBJ1-2; 7 bases fit TRBD1. From germline, CDR1 is MNHEY and CDR2 SMNVEV (reference sequence). Trimming at V came to 10 bases and at J to 5 bases, leaving 4 bases not matched to a gene. This CDR3 has 11 residues. CDR3 sequence: CATGTDYGYTF. CDR3 sequence (DNA): TGTGCCACCGGGACAGATTATGGCTACACCTTC.

This rearrangement joins TRBV18 to TRBJ1-2; a weak D match, TRBD1 (5 bases). Trimming shortened V by 6 bases and J by 10 bases, and 18 bases separated the two germline ends. CDR1 and CDR2 from the germline V gene are KGHSH and LQKENI. The CDR3 covers 13 residues. The CDR3 DNA reads TGTGCCAGCTCCCCCGGTACGGGGCGGGACTACACCTTC. Amino acid sequence: CASSPGTGRDYTF.

This sequence joins TRBV6-5 and TRBJ1-2; 7 bases are shared with TRBD1. The CDR3 is 16 amino acids. Losses at the gene ends were 4 bases for V and 2 bases for J; bases not matched to a gene: 10. CDR1 is MNHEY, CDR2 SVGAGI, per germline. The CDR3, as DNA: TGTGCCAGCAGTTTTTTGACAGGGCGATTGAACTATGGCTACACCTTC. It yields the protein CASSFLTGRLNYGYTF.

The chain joins TRBV28 to TRBJ1-4; 8 bases are shared with TRBD1. V trimming: 7 bases; J trimming: 0 bases; junction bases outside the gene matches: 10. This CDR3 spans 17 amino acids. Germline-derived CDR1 and CDR2 are MDHEN and SYDVKM. In nucleotides, the CDR3 is TGTGCCAGCATCCCAGGGGGCACGATAGCAACTAATGAAAAACTGTTTTTT. It translates to CASIPGGTIATNEKLFF.

V gene TRBV27 combines with J gene TRBJ2-2, with 7 bases identical to TRBD2. After removal of 5 bases from V and 0 bases from J, the junction contained 3 bases not matched to a gene. The CDR3 covers 15 residues. The germline V gene encodes CDR1 MNHEY and CDR2 SMNVEV (reference sequence). CDR3 loop: CASSERGSNTGELFF. As DNA, the CDR3 is TGTGCCAGCAGTGAGCGGGGTTCGAACACCGGGGAGCTGTTTTTT.

This chain joins TRBV28 and TRBJ2-1; 9 bases match TRBD2. The CDR3 is 16 residues long. The trim removed 6 bases at V and 5 bases at J, leaving 11 bases unmatched. Germline assignment: CDR1 MDHEN and CDR2 SYDVKM. This chain's CDR3 is CASRAFASGEHNEQFF. CDR3 nucleotides: TGTGCCAGCAGGGCCTTTGCTAGCGGGGAGCACAATGAGCAGTTCTTC.

This chain joins TRBV28 and TRBJ1-5, with D maybe TRBD1 (6 bases). CDR1 is MDHEN and CDR2 is SYDVKM in the germline V gene. Trimming took 5 bases from V and 2 from J, leaving 13 bases between them. The CDR3 is 15 amino acids. For the CDR3, the DNA is TGTGCCAGCAGTCCGACAGGCTCGGGCAATCAGCCCCAGCATTTT. This gives the protein CASSPTGSGNQPQHF.

This chain uses TRBV5-5 with TRBJ2-7, with a tentative D call TRBD1 (5 bases). Trimming took off 1 base at V and 0 bases at J, with 11 bases between the two ends. Germline V gene data show CDR1 as SGHKS and CDR2 as YYEKEE (reference sequence). The CDR3 covers 15 residues. CDR3 coding DNA: TGTGCCAGCAGCTTGACTGGGGCGGCCTCCTACGAGCAGTACTTC. Residues: CASSLTGAASYEQYF.